One sample yielded the 32 T cell receptor beta chains listed below, sequenced in a study of blood T cells in healthy people across ages. A sample-barcoded 5' primer and a J-beta primer mix were used in a second PCR of roughly 7 to 11 cycles. Each CDR3 protein gets one entry after TCRdb re-called the 5' RACE reads with MiXCR. The repertoire holds fewer than 900,000 distinct CDR3 sequences, with around 40% as singletons. The source material was blood. All receptors derive from a woman in her fifties or sixties in good health.

This clonotype was seen many times. This chain connects TRBV5-1 to TRBJ2-7; D perhaps matches TRBD1 (5 bases). This CDR3 comprises 15 residues. Trimming took off 0 bases at V and 0 bases at J, with 10 bases between the two ends. The germline CDR1 and CDR2 sequences are SGHRS and YFSETQ. The CDR3 loop reads CASSLDPGNSYEQYF. Here the CDR3 DNA reads TGCGCCAGCAGCTTGGATCCAGGGAACTCCTACGAGCAGTACTTC.

The chain carries TRBV21-1 and TRBJ2-7; TRBD1 was called by the table and not checked on the DNA. TRBV21-1 is tagged as a pseudogene. This CDR3 has 16 amino acids. In nucleotides, the CDR3 is TGTGCCAGCAGCAAAAGTGCGAGGGACAGGGCCTACGAGCAGTACTTC. Its protein is CASSKSARDRAYEQYF.

The chain links TRBV15 to TRBJ1-1, with D possibly being TRBD1 (5 bases). Germline CDR1 LNHNV, CDR2 YYDKDF (reference sequence). V was clipped by 0 bases and J by 5 bases, with 10 bases between them. The CDR3 covers 14 residues. The CDR3 protein is CATSRDWGVTEAFF. CDR3 sequence (DNA): TGTGCCACCAGCAGAGATTGGGGGGTTACTGAAGCTTTCTTT.

To note about this clonotype: At one boundary the junction diverges from the germline segment, which might be a read error. In DNA form, the CDR3 reads TGTACCAGCAGCGTACAAGAGACCCAGTACTTC. Amino acids: CTSSVQETQYF. The chain joins TRBV5-6 to TRBJ2-7; D unresolved. The last part of the DNA fits TRBJ2-5 better; the J call may be wrong. Germline lookup yields CDR1 SGHDT and CDR2 YYEEEE. The CDR3 has 11 amino acids.

This sequence joins TRBV29-1 and TRBJ1-4; the D gene is possibly TRBD1 (6 bases). Trimming took 7 bases from V and 5 from J, leaving 17 bases between them. CDR1 is SQVTM and CDR2 is ANQGSEA in the germline V gene. The CDR3 runs 14 residues. Here the CDR3 DNA reads TGCAGCGCGGGTGTGTGGACAGAAAATGAAAAACTGTTTTTT. Translated: CSAGVWTENEKLFF.

The chain uses TRBV7-2 and TRBJ1-1; unclear D gene. The V gene's germline CDR1 is SGHTA and CDR2 FQGNSA. Between the trimmed V and J ends, which lost 2 bases and 2 bases, there was a span of 15 bases. This CDR3 is built from 16 residues. The CDR3 is CASSLLSYHINTEAFF. As DNA, the CDR3 is TGTGCCAGCAGCTTATTGAGTTATCACATAAACACTGAAGCTTTCTTT.

The chain is built from TRBV3-1 and TRBJ2-5; the match to TRBD2 covers 7 bases. Trimming took 4 bases from V and 5 from J; bases not matched to a gene: 10. The germline V gene has CDR1 LGHDT and CDR2 YNNKEL (reference sequence). This CDR3 is built from 15 residues. The CDR3 DNA is TGTGCCAGCAGCCGAGGAGCGCAGGGAGGGGAGACCCAGTACTTC. Translated: CASSRGAQGGETQYF.

This clonotype appeared a few times. V is TRBV7-9 and J is TRBJ2-5; no firm D call. Germline V CDR1 and CDR2: SEHNR, FQNEAQ (reference sequence). Trimming cost V 6 bases and J 2 bases, with 7 bases left between them. CDR3 length equals 12 residues. CDR3 protein: CASRQTQETQYF. CDR3 DNA: TGTGCCAGCAGGCAAACTCAAGAGACCCAGTACTTC.

This sequence joins TRBV7-2 and TRBJ1-1, with 7 bases that match TRBD1. The CDR3 runs 12 residues. CDR1 is SGHTA and CDR2 is FQGNSA in the germline V gene. The J segment lost 11 bases and the V segment lost 4 bases, leaving 7 bases of the junction unmatched. Written as DNA, the CDR3 is TGTGCCAGCAGCTCTTTTACAGGGGACGCTTTCTTT. Its protein product is CASSSFTGDAFF.

V is TRBV14 and J is TRBJ2-7, with 12 bases identical to TRBD2. The J call is doubtful: the DNA matches TRBJ2-4 better. This CDR3 is built from 17 residues. Germline CDR1 and CDR2: SGHDN and FVKESK. CDR3 region: CASSQGGLAGRQGIQYF. For the CDR3, the DNA is TGTGCCAGCAGCCAGGGAGGACTAGCGGGACGTCAGGGCATTCAGTACTTC.

This clonotype was picked up a small number of times. J is TRBJ2-1 and V is TRBV20-1; TRBD1 matches 10 bases. CDR3 length: 16 amino acids. Per the germline V gene, CDR1 is DFQATT and CDR2 is SNEGSKA (reference sequence). The V gene end was trimmed by 2 bases and the J gene end by 6 bases; junction bases not matched to a gene: 10. Written as DNA, the CDR3 is TGCAGTGCTAGATCCGGGACAGGGGCGTCGGTCAATGAGCAGTTCTTC. It encodes CSARSGTGASVNEQFF.

This chain links TRBV10-3 with TRBJ2-5; TRBD1 aligns across 9 bases. CDR3 length: 14 amino acids. The germline V gene has CDR1 ENHRY and CDR2 SYGVKD. Trimming at V came to 6 bases and at J to 3 bases, leaving 5 bases not matched to a gene. The CDR3 DNA is TGTGCCATCAGGGCCAGGACAGGGGAAGAGACCCAGTACTTC. It yields the protein CAIRARTGEETQYF.

This clonotype came up a few times. This chain joins TRBV20-1 and TRBJ2-1, with TRBD2 identical over 10 bases. The CDR3 loop spans 14 amino acids. Germline lookup yields CDR1 DFQATT and CDR2 SNEGSKA (reference sequence). Trimming removed 5 bases from V and 8 bases from J; junction bases left unmatched: 9. CDR3 nucleotides: TGCAGTGCTGAGCAGCGGGGGGGCCGCGATGAGCAGTTCTTC. It yields the protein CSAEQRGGRDEQFF.

The chain recombines TRBV2 with TRBJ2-2; D gene ambiguous. Looked up from germline, CDR1 is SNHLY and CDR2 is FYNNEI. Trimming took off 6 bases at V and 0 bases at J, with 8 bases between the two ends. This CDR3 comprises 14 residues. The CDR3 DNA reads as TGTGCCAGCAGCGAGATCCCGAACACCGGGGAGCTGTTTTTT. Its translation: CASSEIPNTGELFF.

The chain is built from TRBV11-2 and TRBJ1-2; no definite D call. Germline CDR1 is SGHAT and CDR2 is FQNNGV. Between the trimmed V and J ends, which lost 5 bases and 8 bases, there was a span of 21 bases. CDR3 length: 15 residues. In nucleotides, the CDR3 is TGTGCCAGCAGCCCTACGGGTTCTCGGCTCGAGGGCTACACCTTC. Its translation is CASSPTGSRLEGYTF.

This clonotype was detected a few times. The rearrangement joins TRBV9 to TRBJ2-2; 7 positions agree with TRBD1. V was pared by 0 bases and J by 1 base, with 3 bases of the junction left unmatched. The germline V gene encodes CDR1 SGDLS and CDR2 YYNGEE. CDR3 length: 16 residues. The CDR3 reads CASSVETGKNTGELFF. For the CDR3, the DNA is TGTGCCAGCAGCGTAGAGACAGGGAAGAACACCGGGGAGCTGTTTTTT.

The CDR3 protein is CASSYGLAGGSETQYF. The CDR3 DNA sequence: TGTGCCAGCAGCTACGGACTAGCGGGAGGGTCGGAGACCCAGTACTTC. V is TRBV6-6 and J is TRBJ2-5; TRBD2 matches 15 bases. Germline assignment: CDR1 MNHNY and CDR2 SVGAGI (reference sequence). Germline trimming cut 6 bases from V and 5 bases from J; bases unmatched to any gene: 7. CDR3 length: 16 amino acids.

This rearrangement joins TRBV6-6 to TRBJ1-1; D is undetermined. Germline V gene sequence: CDR1 MNHNY, CDR2 SVGAGI (reference sequence). V was shortened by 6 bases and J by 1 base, with 12 bases between the two germline ends. CDR3 length equals 14 residues. Written as DNA, the CDR3 is TGTGCCAGCAGACCCTTGGGGAGGAACACTGAAGCTTTCTTT. This sequence encodes CASRPLGRNTEAFF.

The chain employs TRBV20-1 and TRBJ1-2; D is unclear. Germline CDR1 reads DFQATT; CDR2 reads SNEGSKA (reference sequence). Trimming cost V 5 bases and J 7 bases, with 14 bases left between them. The length of the CDR3 is 12 residues. This CDR3 reads CSALPRRGGYTF. CDR3 coding DNA: TGCAGTGCTCTACCACGGCGGGGTGGCTACACCTTC.

The V call is TRBV7-9, the J call TRBJ2-5, with 7 bases aligning to TRBD2. In germline, CDR1 is SEHNR, CDR2 FQNEAQ (reference sequence). V dropped 5 bases and J dropped 4; count of bases not matched to a gene: 10. The CDR3 is 15 amino acids. CDR3 sequence reads: CASSDPSGGSETQYF. The CDR3 DNA sequence: TGTGCCAGCAGCGACCCCTCGGGGGGATCAGAGACCCAGTACTTC.

The V gene is TRBV7-6, the J gene TRBJ2-1; possible D gene TRBD2, 5 bases. The CDR3 is made up of 17 amino acids. The ends were cut back, 5 bases at V and 4 bases at J, with 21 bases in the middle. Germline loops: CDR1 SGHVS, CDR2 FNYEAQ. CDR3 protein: CASSLRGWAYQYNEQFF. The CDR3 nucleotides read TGTGCCAGCAGCCTCAGAGGGTGGGCGTACCAGTACAATGAGCAGTTCTTC.

The chain uses TRBV7-2 and TRBJ2-3, with 7 bases that match TRBD1. Germline V gene data show CDR1 as SGHTA and CDR2 as FQGNSA. CDR3 length equals 16 residues. V was pared by 9 bases and J by 0 bases, with 12 bases of the junction left unmatched. CDR3 residues: CASKMTGLPSTDTQYF. CDR3 nucleotides: TGTGCCAGTAAGATGACAGGGCTCCCAAGCACAGATACGCAGTATTTT.

This clonotype was seen a handful of times. The J gene is TRBJ2-3, the V gene TRBV12-3 or TRBV12-4; 9 bases are shared with TRBD2. The CDR3 has 18 residues. The junction had 15 bases not matched to a gene; V was cut back by 8 bases and J by 0 bases. CDR3 loop: CASRPSPLAGTSTDTQYF. DNA of the CDR3: TGTGCCAGCCGACCCTCCCCTCTAGCGGGAACTAGCACAGATACGCAGTATTTT.

The chain carries TRBV25-1 and TRBJ2-1; tentatively, D is TRBD2 (5 bases). CDR1 and CDR2 (germline): MGHDK, SYGVNS. The CDR3 runs 11 residues. Trimming left V 8 bases short and J 9 bases short, with 11 bases between. The CDR3 loop is CASGRGIEQFF. The CDR3 DNA sequence: TGTGCCAGCGGACGAGGGATTGAGCAGTTCTTC.

The V and J genes are TRBV4-3 and TRBJ2-3, with 8 bases that match TRBD2. Germline-derived CDR1 and CDR2 are LGHNA and YSLEER. The V segment lost 1 base and the J segment 4 bases; nucleotides outside the gene matches: 10. CDR3 length: 17 residues. The CDR3 DNA follows: TGCGCCAGCAGCCAAGTGGGTAGCGGGACGTGGGCAGATACGCAGTATTTT. Its translation: CASSQVGSGTWADTQYF.

The chain has TRBV5-1 and TRBJ2-3, with D uncertain. Trimming removed 0 bases from V and 4 bases from J, with 9 bases in between. This CDR3 spans 14 amino acids. Per the germline V gene, CDR1 is SGHRS and CDR2 is YFSETQ. For the CDR3, the DNA is TGCGCCAGCAGCTTGGATGTGAGCCCAGATACGCAGTATTTT. Amino acids: CASSLDVSPDTQYF.

This clonotype occurred a few times. This rearrangement joins TRBV3-1 to TRBJ1-1, with D unresolved. The germline V gene has CDR1 LGHDT and CDR2 YNNKEL (reference sequence). V dropped 3 bases and J dropped 1 base, with 15 bases sitting between them. The CDR3 contains 16 residues. CDR3 DNA: TGTGCCAGCAGCCACGATCCCTCGACTGGGAACACTGAAGCTTTCTTT. Residues: CASSHDPSTGNTEAFF.

This clonotype was seen only a few times. The chain joins TRBV4-2 to TRBJ1-2; D gene unclear. The germline V gene has CDR1 LGHNA and CDR2 YNFKEQ. With 0 bases removed from V and 4 bases from J, the gap between germline ends came to 12 bases. The length of the CDR3 is 15 residues. The DNA of the CDR3 is TGTGCCAGCAGCCAAGATGAAGGGTACGGCTATGGCTACACCTTC. This translates into CASSQDEGYGYGYTF.

Only a few counts were recorded for this clonotype. The chain recombines TRBV2 with TRBJ2-7; the D gene is possibly TRBD1 (6 bases). Trimming removed 3 bases from V and 1 base from J, with 13 bases in between. The CDR3 runs to 15 residues. Germline CDR1 SNHLY, CDR2 FYNNEI. CDR3: CASSDTGTTSYEQYF. CDR3 DNA sequence: TGTGCCAGCAGTGATACCGGGACAACTTCCTACGAGCAGTACTTC.

The CDR3 spells CASSSGSFYEQYF. For the CDR3, the DNA is TGTGCCAGCAGTTCGGGGTCGTTCTACGAGCAGTACTTC. The chain couples TRBV28 to TRBJ2-7; a possible D gene is TRBD2 (5 bases). Trimming shortened V by 4 bases and J by 3 bases, and 10 bases separated the two germline ends. From germline, CDR1 is MDHEN and CDR2 SYDVKM. CDR3 size: 13 residues. Based on the CDR3 plus reference TRBV28 and TRBJ2-7, the full variable domain is DVKVTQSSRYLVKRTGEKVFLECVQDMDHENMFWYRQDPGLGLRLIYFSYDVKMKEKGDIPEGYSVSREKKERFSLILESASTNQTSMYLCASSSGSFYEQYFGPGTRLTVT.

V gene TRBV10-3 combines with J gene TRBJ2-3; 10 nucleotides align to TRBD1. Germline loops: CDR1 ENHRY, CDR2 SYGVKD. The CDR3 covers 15 residues. Losses at the gene ends were 8 bases for V and 6 bases for J; bases not matched to a gene: 11. This chain's CDR3 is CAIGGQGGIGDTQYF. CDR3 coding DNA: TGTGCCATCGGTGGACAGGGGGGAATAGGGGATACGCAGTATTTT.

J is TRBJ2-2 and V is TRBV5-1, with 8 nucleotides matching TRBD1. The CDR3 runs 15 residues. Germline V gives CDR1 SGHRS, CDR2 YFSETQ. J lost 4 bases, V lost 2 bases, and 4 bases had no gene match. The CDR3 protein is CASSFRGLGTGELFF. The CDR3 region has the DNA TGCGCCAGCAGCTTCAGGGGGCTTGGCACCGGGGAGCTGTTTTTT.